The rows below give T cell receptor beta chains drawn from one sample of a study of T cell responses to AZD1222 COVID-19 vaccine. Profiling relied on immunoSEQ multiplex PCR, and the TCRdb table lists in-frame clones only, not all of them. Of 120,000 or so clones listed, about four fifths are singletons. Sequenced here: peripheral blood, sampled on day 0 of AZD1222 vaccination. All receptors derive from an adult in good health. Each CDR3 is given with its conserved first and last residue. The D gene is left open where the match is weak. Rows give clone size only sometimes, using once, few, many, or a class for an expanded clone.

NA	TRBV18	few	TRBJ2-5	CASSPGQDETQYF	TGTGCCAGCTCACCAGGCCAGGACGAGACCCAGTACTTC
TRBD2	TRBV27	NA	TRBJ2-1	CASSSYLRGGENEQFF	TGTGCCAGCAGTTCTTACCTGCGGGGGGGGGAAAATGAGCAGTTCTTC
NA	TRBV3-1/TRBV3-2	NA	TRBJ2-7	CASSSTSNSEQYF	TGTGCCAGCAGCTCGACTAGTAATAGTGAGCAGTACTTC
NA	TRBV5-1	once	TRBJ1-4	CASSPGPGGEKLFF	TGCGCCAGCAGCCCGGGCCCCGGGGGGGAAAAACTGTTTTTT
TRBD1	TRBV18	NA	TRBJ1-4	CASSPPRPGQAVVKLFF	TGTGCCAGCTCACCACCTCGGCCAGGACAGGCAGTGGTGAAACTGTTTTTT
TRBD2	TRBV9	NA	TRBJ2-3	CASSFGLAGGPADTQYF	TGTGCCAGCAGCTTTGGACTAGCGGGAGGGCCTGCAGATACGCAGTATTTT
NA	TRBV29-1	few	TRBJ2-1	CSGLTGGGEQFF	TGCAGCGGTCTCACGGGGGGCGGTGAGCAGTTCTTC
TRBD1	TRBV2	NA	TRBJ2-5	CASRGQGARGETQYF	TGTGCCAGCAGAGGACAGGGGGCAAGGGGAGAGACCCAGTACTTC
TRBD2	TRBV5-1	NA	TRBJ2-7	CASSLQPRGGARGGEQYF	TGCGCCAGCAGCTTACAGCCTCGCGGGGGGGCCCGGGGTGGCGAGCAGTACTTC
NA	TRBV2	NA	TRBJ1-4	CASSGRGLATNEKLFF	TGTGCCAGCAGTGGCAGGGGACTTGCAACTAATGAAAAACTGTTTTTT
NA	TRBV6-4	NA	TRBJ1-6	CASSEFGQRFSPLHF	TGTGCCAGCAGTGAATTCGGGCAGCGGTTCTCACCCCTCCACTTT
NA	TRBV6-2/TRBV6-3	NA	TRBJ2-1	CASSYRGGQFF	TGTGCCAGCAGTTACCGGGGAGGGCAGTTCTTC
TRBD1	TRBV9	NA	TRBJ2-6	CASSVGQGAFGANVLTF	TGTGCCAGCAGCGTAGGACAGGGGGCGTTTGGGGCCAACGTCCTGACTTTC
TRBD1	TRBV6-2/TRBV6-3	NA	TRBJ1-2	CASSLDRGGYTF	TGTGCCAGCAGCCTCGACAGGGGTGGCTACACCTTC
NA	TRBV30	NA	TRBJ2-7	CAWSVLGAYEQYF	TGTGCCTGGAGTGTACTCGGGGCCTACGAGCAGTACTTC
NA	TRBV10-1	NA	TRBJ2-5	CASRILGLSDQETQYF	TGCGCCAGCAGGATCCTCGGGCTTTCGGACCAAGAGACCCAGTACTTC
NA	TRBV30	once	TRBJ1-3	CAWSVSGNTIYF	TGTGCCTGGAGTGTGTCTGGAAACACCATATATTTT
NA	TRBV5-4	NA	TRBJ2-7	CASSLGGQGHEQYF	TGTGCCAGCAGCTTGGGAGGCCAGGGCCACGAGCAGTACTTC
NA	TRBV9	NA	TRBJ2-3	CASSVDPTNSDTQYF	TGTGCCAGCAGCGTAGATCCTACTAACTCAGATACGCAGTATTTT
TRBD1	TRBV24-1	once	TRBJ2-1	CATSPGTGRINEQFF	TGTGCCACCAGCCCCGGGACAGGGAGGATCAACGAGCAGTTCTTC
TRBD2	TRBV7-2	NA	TRBJ2-2	CASSRLAGGYTGELFF	TGTGCCAGCAGCAGACTAGCGGGAGGGTACACCGGGGAGCTGTTTTTT
TRBD1	TRBV12-3/TRBV12-4	NA	TRBJ1-2	CASRPGTGLGYTF	TGTGCCAGCCGGCCCGGGACAGGGCTCGGCTACACCTTC
NA	TRBV6-5	NA	TRBJ2-5	CASSPLQGSQETQYF	TGTGCCAGCAGCCCGTTGCAGGGGAGCCAAGAGACCCAGTACTTC
NA	TRBV7-9	NA	TRBJ1-6	CASSLESSNSPLHF	TGTGCCAGCAGCTTAGAGTCCAGTAATTCACCCCTCCACTTT
TRBD2	TRBV5-5	NA	TRBJ2-7	CASSPPGGHSYEQYF	TGTGCCAGCAGCCCGCCGGGGGGTCACTCCTACGAGCAGTACTTC
TRBD2	TRBV7-6	NA	TRBJ2-2	CASSFDYSGIGYIGELFF	TGTGCCAGCAGCTTCGACTATAGCGGGATAGGCTATATCGGGGAGCTGTTTTTT
TRBD2	TRBV27	NA	TRBJ2-2	CASSLIGRAGTGELFF	TGTGCCAGCAGTTTAATCGGGAGGGCCGGGACCGGGGAGCTGTTTTTT
TRBD2	TRBV7-2	once	TRBJ2-1	CASSWDGTSGRNEQFF	TGTGCCAGCAGCTGGGACGGGACTAGCGGTCGAAATGAGCAGTTCTTC
TRBD2	TRBV7-2	NA	TRBJ2-1	CASSSPRLAGGHNEQFF	TGTGCCAGCAGCTCGCCCAGACTAGCGGGAGGCCACAATGAGCAGTTCTTC
NA	TRBV19	NA	TRBJ1-5	CASSPERDWPQHF	TGTGCCAGTAGTCCCGAAAGGGATTGGCCCCAGCATTTT
NA	TRBV30	few	TRBJ1-4	CAWKGHLNEKLFF	TGTGCCTGGAAGGGTCACCTTAATGAAAAACTGTTTTTT
NA	TRBV5-1	once	TRBJ2-3	CASSRLGGDTDTQYF	TGCGCCAGCAGCCGCTTAGGGGGGGATACAGATACGCAGTATTTT
NA	TRBV4-2	NA	TRBJ2-3	CASSPASLDTQYF	TGTGCCAGCAGCCCTGCTAGTTTAGATACGCAGTATTTT
NA	TRBV19	NA	TRBJ1-2	CASSVRGSNYGYTF	TGTGCCAGTAGTGTCCGGGGCAGTAACTATGGCTACACCTTC
TRBD1	TRBV6-5	NA	TRBJ2-7	CASKGQIYEQYF	TGTGCCAGCAAGGGACAGATCTACGAGCAGTACTTC
NA	TRBV30	NA	TRBJ2-5	CAWGGWGRGETQYF	TGTGCCTGGGGGGGATGGGGGCGCGGGGAGACCCAGTACTTC
TRBD2	TRBV28	NA	TRBJ2-2	CASSFRGGRTGELFF	TGTGCCAGCAGTTTTCGGGGGGGCCGGACCGGGGAGCTGTTTTTT
NA	TRBV25-1	once	TRBJ2-7	CASRGTGVYEQYF	TGTGCCAGCAGAGGCACGGGAGTCTACGAGCAGTACTTC
NA	TRBV5-1	NA	TRBJ2-1	CASSLVIAPNEQFF	TGCGCCAGCAGCTTGGTAATAGCGCCCAATGAGCAGTTCTTC
TRBD1	TRBV7-2	NA	TRBJ1-5	CASSSTGGNQPQHF	TGTGCCAGCAGCTCTACAGGGGGCAATCAGCCCCAGCATTTT
NA	TRBV23-1	NA	TRBJ1-2	CASSHPREPRGYTF	TGCGCCAGCAGTCACCCCCGGGAGCCTCGGGGCTACACCTTC
TRBD2	TRBV3-1/TRBV3-2	NA	TRBJ2-2	CASRGLAYTGELFF	TGTGCCAGCAGGGGACTAGCGTACACCGGGGAGCTGTTTTTT
NA	TRBV28	NA	TRBJ1-2	CASSLAIYGYTF	TGTGCCAGCAGTTTGGCGATCTATGGCTACACCTTC
NA	TRBV5-6	once	TRBJ1-5	CASSLLGSNQPQHF	TGTGCCAGCAGCTTGTTGGGTTCCAATCAGCCCCAGCATTTT
NA	TRBV30	few	TRBJ1-2	CAWRRDRTNYGYTF	TGTGCCTGGAGGCGAGACCGAACTAACTATGGCTACACCTTC
NA	TRBV11-2	NA	TRBJ1-1	CASSLAVRTQNTEAFF	TGTGCCAGCAGCTTAGCGGTCAGAACACAGAACACTGAAGCTTTCTTT
NA	TRBV30	NA	TRBJ2-5	CAWSAGGLETQYF	TGTGCCTGGAGTGCAGGAGGGTTAGAGACCCAGTACTTC
NA	TRBV7-2	NA	TRBJ1-2	CASSLGYSVEGGYTF	TGTGCCAGCAGCTTAGGATATTCCGTGGAGGGAGGCTACACCTTC
TRBD1	TRBV4-1	NA	TRBJ1-5	CASSQSDRGENSNQPQHF	TGCGCCAGCAGCCAGTCGGACAGGGGCGAAAATAGCAATCAGCCCCAGCATTTT
NA	TRBV18	NA	TRBJ1-4	CASSPPEEKRANEKLFF	TGTGCCAGCTCACCACCGGAAGAGAAGAGAGCTAATGAAAAACTGTTTTTT
TRBD1	TRBV28	NA	TRBJ1-1	CASSLWVPQGGRTEAFF	TGTGCCAGCAGTCTATGGGTTCCACAGGGGGGCAGAACTGAAGCTTTCTTT
NA	TRBV7-2	NA	TRBJ1-5	CASSLEPGNQPQHF	TGTGCCAGCAGCTTAGAACCTGGCAATCAGCCCCAGCATTTT
TRBD1	TRBV5-8	NA	TRBJ2-5	CASNWGQIQETQYF	TGTGCCAGCAACTGGGGACAGATTCAAGAGACCCAGTACTTC
NA	TRBV6-5	NA	TRBJ2-4	CASTSESRAKNIQYF	TGTGCCAGCACGTCGGAGAGCCGAGCCAAAAACATTCAGTACTTC
NA	TRBV30	NA	TRBJ2-7	CAWSGGAYEQYF	TGTGCCTGGTCCGGGGGTGCCTACGAGCAGTACTTC